The TCR beta chain described here comes from a study of blood T cell repertoires in COVID-19. About the research overall: Sites across the United States, Italy and Spain contributed samples from acute and convalescent COVID-19. T cells, B-cell-depleted T cells, or PBMCs provided the cDNA or gDNA that served as material.

This CDR3 contains 13 residues. V was clipped by 0 bases and J by 4 bases, with 5 bases between them. Germline CDR1 SGHDT, CDR2 YYEEEE. Self-reported history from a screening survey and questionnaire set each donor's cohort. Authors' data handling: Nucleated cell number was recorded as an estimate derived from reference gene primer amplification. TCRdb's table, derived via immunoSEQ multiplex PCR, lists solely in-frame clones and lacks some. V and J calls and clone size are given by that table; D and trimming were obtained from the DNA. The repertoire consists of over 200,000 clones, with 81% occurring once and the leading ten covering approximately 9%.

The sequencing sample was made of PBMCs or T cells enriched from blood (not recorded which). This receptor was identified in a woman between 45 and 65 years old with acute COVID-19. The chain joins TRBV5-6 to TRBJ2-1; D ambiguous. CDR3 region: CASSLVQYNEQFF. CDR3 sequence (DNA): TGTGCCAGCAGCTTGGTACAGTACAATGAGCAGTTCTTC.